These 21 T cell receptor beta chains originate from one sample sequenced in a study of cytotoxic CD8 clonotypes in ibrutinib-treated CLL. TCRdb's table, derived via immunoSEQ multiplex PCR, lists solely in-frame clones and lacks some. This table has under 200,000 clones, 81% appearing once. Material: PBMCs, obtained after 12 months of ibrutinib treatment. The receptors shown here come from a human donor with chronic lymphocytic leukemia.

The rearrangement links TRBV9 to TRBJ1-5; D not certain. The CDR3 is 14 amino acids. Germline assignment: CDR1 SGDLS and CDR2 YYNGEE. The V and J ends lost 3 bases and 2 bases respectively, with 9 bases between them. The CDR3 is CASSAEDGNQPQHF. CDR3 in DNA: TGTGCCAGCAGCGCGGAGGACGGCAATCAGCCCCAGCATTTT.

This rearrangement joins TRBV15 to TRBJ2-3; maybe TRBD1 (6 bases). The V gene lost 0 bases and the J gene lost 0 bases, with 10 bases spanning the gap. The CDR3 totals 16 residues. Germline CDR1 and CDR2: LNHNV and YYDKDF (reference sequence). In DNA form, the CDR3 reads TGTGCCACCAGCAGAGAACGGACAGCTAGCACAGATACGCAGTATTTT. Translating gives CATSRERTASTDTQYF.

V gene TRBV9 combines with J gene TRBJ1-6, with a weak D call TRBD1 (6 bases). V gave up 0 bases and J gave up 11 bases, with 15 bases separating them. The germline V gene has CDR1 SGDLS and CDR2 YYNGEE. The CDR3 has 15 amino acids. The CDR3 sequence: CASSVDEGGIPPLHF. CDR3 DNA: TGTGCCAGCAGCGTAGACGAGGGGGGAATACCACCCCTCCACTTT.

The chain is built from TRBV7-2 and TRBJ1-5; 8 bases align to TRBD1. The CDR3 has 16 residues. CDR1 is SGHTA, CDR2 FQGNSA, per germline. V was clipped by 5 bases and J by 5 bases; unmatched bases: 11. The CDR3 DNA is TGTGCCAGCAGCCCAACGGACAGGGCAACCCATCAGCCCCAGCATTTT. Its protein product is CASSPTDRATHQPQHF.

The chain employs TRBV7-2 and TRBJ2-5; TRBD1 matches at 7 bases. The V gene end was trimmed by 1 base and the J gene end by 4 bases; junction bases not matched to a gene: 3. Germline V gene data show CDR1 as SGHTA and CDR2 as FQGNSA. The CDR3 runs 14 residues. CDR3 sequence reads: CASSLVEGAETQYF. As DNA, the CDR3 is TGTGCCAGCAGCTTAGTAGAGGGGGCAGAGACCCAGTACTTC.

The chain links TRBV18 to TRBJ2-1; 7 bases match TRBD1. Germline loops: CDR1 KGHSH, CDR2 LQKENI. V trimming: 6 bases; J trimming: 3 bases; junction bases outside the gene matches: 14. The CDR3 length is 17 residues. CDR3 protein: CASSQLAPGQSYNEQFF. The CDR3 DNA reads as TGTGCCAGCTCGCAACTGGCACCGGGACAGAGCTACAATGAGCAGTTCTTC.

V is TRBV25-1 and J is TRBJ2-2; 8 bases map to TRBD2. The CDR3 is 15 residues long. V trimming: 5 bases; J trimming: 1 base; junction bases outside the gene matches: 3. The germline V gene has CDR1 MGHDK and CDR2 SYGVNS. CDR3 DNA: TGTGCCAGCAGTAAAACTAGCGGGAACACCGGGGAGCTGTTTTTT. Its protein is CASSKTSGNTGELFF. Full variable domain (outside the CDR3, taken from reference TRBV25-1 and TRBJ2-2): EADIYQTPRYLVIGTGKKITLECSQTMGHDKMYWYQQDPGMELHLIHYSYGVNSTEKGDLSSESTVSRIRTEHFPLTLESARPSHTSQYLCASSKTSGNTGELFFGEGSRLTVL.

The rearrangement uses TRBV27 and TRBJ2-6, with D uncertain. The CDR3 consists of 18 residues. Trimming removed 6 bases from V and 0 bases from J, with 18 bases in between. The germline gives CDR1 MNHEY, CDR2 SMNVEV (reference sequence). CDR3 sequence (DNA): TGTGCCAGCAGGTCCAAAGAAGGTGGCTACTCTGGGGCCAACGTCCTGACTTTC. Protein product: CASRSKEGGYSGANVLTF. Supplemented by reference TRBV27 and TRBJ2-6, the full variable domain reads EAQVTQNPRYLITVTGKKLTVTCSQNMNHEYMSWYRQDPGLGLRQIYYSMNVEVTDKGDVPEGYKVSRKEKRNFPLILESPSPNQTSLYFCASRSKEGGYSGANVLTFGAGSRLTVL.

The genes are TRBV19 and TRBJ1-4, with no clear D. The V gene lost 7 bases and the J gene lost 5 bases, with 17 bases spanning the gap. This CDR3 comprises 15 residues. Germline lookup yields CDR1 LNHDA and CDR2 SQIVND (reference sequence). DNA of the CDR3: TGTGCCAGTACGCCCACAGACGGGCGGAATGAAAAACTGTTTTTT. Its protein product is CASTPTDGRNEKLFF. The full variable domain, rest sourced from reference TRBV19 and TRBJ1-4, is DGGITQSPKYLFRKEGQNVTLSCEQNLNHDAMYWYRQDPGQGLRLIYYSQIVNDFQKGDIAEGYSVSREKKESFPLTVTSAQKNPTAFYLCASTPTDGRNEKLFFGSGTQLSVL.

In nucleotides, the CDR3 is TGTGCCAGCAGTTACGAGAGCGGAGGGGCCACCGGGGAGCTGTTTTTT. Its translation: CASSYESGGATGELFF. V is TRBV6-6 and J is TRBJ2-2; D is perhaps TRBD2 (6 bases). Germline CDR1 is MNHNY and CDR2 is SVGAGI (reference sequence). This CDR3 comprises 16 residues. V lost 2 bases to trimming and J lost 4 bases, with 14 bases between them.

The count of this clone is one. J is TRBJ1-3 and V is TRBV6-1; the D is unclear. The V end lost 0 bases, the J end lost 1 base, and 10 bases lay between the germline ends. CDR3 length: 16 residues. CDR1 and CDR2 (germline): MNHNS, SASEGT. The CDR3 sequence is CASSEALRGSGNTIYF. The CDR3, as DNA: TGTGCCAGCAGTGAAGCGCTTCGCGGTTCTGGAAACACCATATATTTT.

CDR3 in DNA: TGTGCCAGCAGTTTATGGCGGAACCTGTACAATGAGCAGTTCTTC. Translation gives CASSLWRNLYNEQFF. The chain uses TRBV27 and TRBJ2-1, with no clear D. This CDR3 region has 15 residues. Germline CDR1 is MNHEY and CDR2 is SMNVEV (reference sequence). Trimming shortened V by 1 base and J by 4 bases, and 11 bases separated the two germline ends.

The J gene is TRBJ2-1, the V gene TRBV9; D call uncertain. The length of the CDR3 is 11 residues. Germline V CDR1 and CDR2: SGDLS, YYNGEE. V gave up 3 bases and J gave up 6 bases, with 4 bases separating them. This chain's CDR3 is CASSASNEQFF. In nucleotides, the CDR3 is TGTGCCAGCAGCGCCTCCAATGAGCAGTTCTTC.

This clone was counted a single time. The chain has TRBV27 and TRBJ2-2; 15 nucleotides match TRBD2. V was pared by 1 base and J by 2 bases, with 11 bases of the junction left unmatched. The CDR3 covers 21 residues. The germline V gene encodes CDR1 MNHEY and CDR2 SMNVEV (reference sequence). The CDR3 DNA reads TGTGCCAGCAGTTTATTCCCCTCCGGGACTAGCGGGAGGCTAAACACCGGGGAGCTGTTTTTT. Its protein product is CASSLFPSGTSGRLNTGELFF.

The rearrangement joins TRBV19 to TRBJ1-1; the D gene is possibly TRBD1 (5 bases). CDR1 and CDR2 (germline): LNHDA, SQIVND (reference sequence). The CDR3 loop spans 13 amino acids. The V gene lost 4 bases and the J gene lost 4 bases, with 10 bases spanning the gap. CDR3 nucleotides: TGTGCCAGTAGTACTACGGGGGGCACTGAAGCTTTCTTT. This codes for CASSTTGGTEAFF.

This rearrangement joins TRBV2 to TRBJ1-3; no clear D. The CDR3 is made up of 14 amino acids. In germline, CDR1 is SNHLY, CDR2 FYNNEI. Trimming cost V 6 bases and J 2 bases, with 11 bases left between them. The CDR3, as DNA: TGTGCCAGCAGCACTGGGAGCGCTGGAAACACCATATATTTT. Translated: CASSTGSAGNTIYF.

The CDR3 coding sequence is TGTGCCAGCAGCTTAGTCCTCCAGTATGGTTCACCCCTCCACTTT. It specifies CASSLVLQYGSPLHF. V gene TRBV7-2 combines with J gene TRBJ1-6; D ambiguous. Germline CDR1 SGHTA, CDR2 FQGNSA. The germline V and J ends were trimmed by 1 base and 9 bases, with 13 bases remaining between them. There are 15 residues in the CDR3. The entire variable domain, with the rest obtained from reference TRBV7-2 and TRBJ1-6, is as follows: GAGVSQSPSNKVTEKGKDVELRCDPISGHTALYWYRQSLGQGLEFLIYFQGNSAPDKSGLPSDRFSAERTGGSVSTLTIQRTQQEDSAVYLCASSLVLQYGSPLHFGNGTRLTVT.

This clone was found once. The chain recombines TRBV9 with TRBJ2-1; maybe TRBD2 (5 bases). Germline CDR1 is SGDLS and CDR2 is YYNGEE. The ends were cut back, 2 bases at V and 5 bases at J, with 8 bases in the middle. This CDR3 contains 13 residues. The DNA of the CDR3 is TGTGCCAGCAGCGTTTGGACTGACAATGAGCAGTTCTTC. Protein sequence: CASSVWTDNEQFF.

This rearrangement joins TRBV19 to TRBJ2-1; the D gene is possibly TRBD1 (6 bases). The CDR3 consists of 14 residues. Trimming pared 6 bases from V and 0 bases from J, leaving 9 bases between. The V gene's germline CDR1 is LNHDA and CDR2 SQIVND (reference sequence). As DNA, the CDR3 is TGTGCCAGTAGACAGGACAGCTCCTACAATGAGCAGTTCTTC. Protein: CASRQDSSYNEQFF.

The chain has TRBV7-2 and TRBJ2-2, with D hard to call. The V end was cut by 1 base, the J end by 1 base, with 7 bases between. From germline, CDR1 is SGHTA and CDR2 FQGNSA. The CDR3 runs 15 residues. DNA of the CDR3: TGTGCCAGCAGCTTAGGGGCGGTGAACACCGGGGAGCTGTTTTTT. Translating it yields CASSLGAVNTGELFF.

The chain is built from TRBV19 and TRBJ2-5; 7 positions agree with TRBD1. V shed 7 bases, J shed 5 bases, and the junction held 10 bases outside the gene matches. From germline, CDR1 is LNHDA and CDR2 SQIVND (reference sequence). The CDR3 is 14 residues long. The CDR3 bases are TGTGCCAGTACCGGCAGGGGGTTTATCGAGACCCAGTACTTC. Protein: CASTGRGFIETQYF. The full variable domain, its missing parts supplied by reference TRBV19 and TRBJ2-5, is DGGITQSPKYLFRKEGQNVTLSCEQNLNHDAMYWYRQDPGQGLRLIYYSQIVNDFQKGDIAEGYSVSREKKESFPLTVTSAQKNPTAFYLCASTGRGFIETQYFGPGTRLLVL.